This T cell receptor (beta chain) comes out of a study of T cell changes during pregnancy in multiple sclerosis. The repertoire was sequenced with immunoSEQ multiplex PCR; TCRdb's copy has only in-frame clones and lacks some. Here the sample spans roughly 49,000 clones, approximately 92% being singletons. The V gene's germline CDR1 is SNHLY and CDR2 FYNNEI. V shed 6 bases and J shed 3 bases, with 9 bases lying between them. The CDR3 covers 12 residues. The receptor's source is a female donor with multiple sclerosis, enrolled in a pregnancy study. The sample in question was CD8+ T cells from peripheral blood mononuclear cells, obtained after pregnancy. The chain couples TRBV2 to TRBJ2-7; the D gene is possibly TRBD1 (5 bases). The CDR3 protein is CASRGQGYEQYF. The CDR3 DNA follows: TGTGCCAGCAGAGGACAAGGCTACGAGCAGTACTTC.